Below, one TCR beta chain is given with its context. The antigen is not known. Using its own MiXCR run on the 5' RACE reads, TCRdb lists one record per CDR3 protein. The sample has hundreds of thousands of distinct CDR3 sequences, 15% to 20% seen once; the top ten hold about an eighth. This entry comes from a study of identical twins. Overall study findings and caveats: Beta clonotypes that were abundant in cord blood contained fewer insertions, a pattern absent from memory repertoires.

Germline assignment: CDR1 SGHVS and CDR2 FQNEAQ. After removal of 4 bases from V and 3 bases from J, the junction contained 9 bases not matched to a gene. This CDR3 is built from 15 residues. The same specimen was also included in a second study, on T cells expressing NK-cell markers. From that report: Among several donors, these clonotypes also ranked first in the CD3+CD56-NKG2C+ fraction.

The clonotype originates from a woman under 30 in good health. Sequencing was performed on PBMCs. V is TRBV7-8 and J is TRBJ2-7, with 7 bases that match TRBD2. The CDR3 DNA sequence: TGTGCCAGCAGCTCCGGGACTAACGCTTTCTACGAGCAGTACTTC. Translated: CASSSGTNAFYEQYF.